This TCR beta chain is drawn from a study of blood T cells in healthy people across ages. The use of a sample-barcoded 5' primer and a J-beta primer mix characterized a second PCR of about 7 to 12 cycles. TCRdb re-analysed the 5' RACE reads in MiXCR, keeping a single row per CDR3 protein. The sample includes more than 1,400,000 distinct CDR3 sequences, 40% to 50% of them seen just once. The germline V gene has CDR1 SEHNR and CDR2 FQNEAQ (reference sequence). The V end lost 0 bases, the J end lost 2 bases, and 16 bases lay between the germline ends. CDR3 length: 17 residues. The source is a woman aged 18-29 years in good health. Source material: blood. The chain employs TRBV7-9 and TRBJ2-5, with D maybe TRBD2 (6 bases). The DNA of the CDR3 is TGTGCCAGCAGCTTAGCGCGCCCGGGAGCCCAACAAGAGACCCAGTACTTC. Translation: CASSLARPGAQQETQYF.